Sequencing of this T cell receptor (beta chain) was carried out in a study of OX40 agonist ivuxolimab in advanced cancers. About the study: The dose of intravenous ivuxolimab that patients received every 2 weeks ranged from 0.01 to 10 mg/kg. With a range of about 23 to 90, age averaged about 58 years, and 70% to 85% were male.

TCRdb's copy holds only in-frame clones and misses some; the assay was immunoSEQ multiplex PCR. Of over 65,000 clones listed, around 91% were seen once; the top ten hold 1.5% to 2%. From germline, CDR1 is SGHNT and CDR2 YENEEA. V lost 5 bases and J lost 3; bases outside the gene matches: 8. The CDR3 contains 17 residues. This receptor was identified in an adult with an advanced solid tumor such as melanoma, head and neck, liver or kidney cancer. The chain employs TRBV11-3 and TRBJ2-1; the match to TRBD2 covers 12 bases. Sequences were derived from CD4+ or CD8+ T cells sorted from blood, sampled in a trial of the OX40 agonist ivuxolimab. The CDR3 region is CASSLGTSGRFYNEQFF. The CDR3 nucleotides are TGTGCCAGCAGCCTCGGGACTAGCGGGCGGTTCTACAATGAGCAGTTCTTC.